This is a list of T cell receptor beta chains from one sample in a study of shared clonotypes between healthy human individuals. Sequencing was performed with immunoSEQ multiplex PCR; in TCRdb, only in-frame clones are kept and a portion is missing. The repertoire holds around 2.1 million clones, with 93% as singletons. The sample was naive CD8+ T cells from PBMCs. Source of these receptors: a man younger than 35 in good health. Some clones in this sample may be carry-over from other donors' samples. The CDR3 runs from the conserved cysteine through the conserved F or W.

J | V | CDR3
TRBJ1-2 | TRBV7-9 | CASSLVGPLNYGYTF
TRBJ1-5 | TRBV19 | CASRVWGDNQPQHF
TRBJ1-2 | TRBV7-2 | CASSSEVYGYTF
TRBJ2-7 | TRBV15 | CATSRGFSGSVKPYEQYF
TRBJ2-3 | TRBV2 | CASTVGLSTDTQYF
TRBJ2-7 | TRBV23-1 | CASSQSHSVGYEQYF
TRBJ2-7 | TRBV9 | CASSPRPGEQYF
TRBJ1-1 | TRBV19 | CASSIGGGTEAFF
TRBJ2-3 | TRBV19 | CASSTGTSTDTQYF
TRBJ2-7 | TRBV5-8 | CASSLGQIYEQYF
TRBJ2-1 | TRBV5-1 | CASSLTRADNEQFF
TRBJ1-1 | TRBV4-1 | CASSQSPGPVNTEAFF
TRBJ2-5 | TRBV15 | CATSRVGTTKETQYF
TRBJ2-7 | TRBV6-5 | CASSYSGGEESGEQYF
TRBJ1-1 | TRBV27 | CASRENRGGTEAFF
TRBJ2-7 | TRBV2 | CASGSGPYEQYF
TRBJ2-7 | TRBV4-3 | CASSQDLGSYEQYF
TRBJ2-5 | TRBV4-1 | CASSQDAEETQYF
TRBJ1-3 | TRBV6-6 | CASSYSGNTIYF
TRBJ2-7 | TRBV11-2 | CASSPGGDSFSEQYF
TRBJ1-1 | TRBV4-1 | CASSQVGLLNTEAFF
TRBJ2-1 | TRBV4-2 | CASSQEGRGAYNEQFF
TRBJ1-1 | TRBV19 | CASSMGARTEAFF
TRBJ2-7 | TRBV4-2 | CASSQEDRASYEQYF
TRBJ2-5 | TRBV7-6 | CASSPLLALGETQYF
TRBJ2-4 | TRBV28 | CASSSLSGWGQNIQYF
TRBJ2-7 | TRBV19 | CASSPLGTTIVEQYF
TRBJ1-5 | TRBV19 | CASSQIYSNQPQHF
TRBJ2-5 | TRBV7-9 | CASSTPAADQETQYF
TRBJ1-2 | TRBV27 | CASSPRTGRSIGYTF
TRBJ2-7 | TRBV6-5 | CASTIFRGGGEQYF
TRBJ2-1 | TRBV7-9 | CASSHGTSGSDEQFF
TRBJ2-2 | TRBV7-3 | CASSLTASRELFF
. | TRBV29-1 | CSVLTGLHEQYF
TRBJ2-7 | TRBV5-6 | CASMLKRDYEQYF
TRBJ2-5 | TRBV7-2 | CASSLRTGVETQYF
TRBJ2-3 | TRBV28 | CASRGRGSTDTQYF
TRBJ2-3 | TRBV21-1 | CASSKAGGPTDTQYF
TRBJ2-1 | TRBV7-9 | CASSPDRAASPFYNEQFF
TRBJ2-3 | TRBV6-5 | CASSSGGEGHTQYF
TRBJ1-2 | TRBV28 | CASGDEEGYLGGYTF
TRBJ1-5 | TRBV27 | CASSQGAGGNQPQHF
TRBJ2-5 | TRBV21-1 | CASSLGRAPETQYF
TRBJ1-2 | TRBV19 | CASWDSSNYGYTF
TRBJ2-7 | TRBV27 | CASSLSGGLAYEQYF
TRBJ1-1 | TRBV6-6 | CASSYSGVGHTEAFF
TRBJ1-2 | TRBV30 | CAWSVLDPLYGYTF
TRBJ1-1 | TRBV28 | CASSLFTGLNTEAFF
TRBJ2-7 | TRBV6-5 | CASSYSGIRPGDEQYF
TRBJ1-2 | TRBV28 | CASTHSYGYTF
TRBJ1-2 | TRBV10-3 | CAIATFKQKIYGYTF